The 16 T cell receptor beta chains below all came from one sample that was sequenced in a study of OX40 agonist ivuxolimab in advanced cancers. Libraries were prepared by immunoSEQ multiplex PCR; TCRdb keeps only in-frame clonotypes and omits some of them. The table records 80,000 to 100,000 clones, around 90% of them present only once. This specimen was CD4+ or CD8+ T cells sorted from blood, taken in a trial of the OX40 agonist ivuxolimab. The receptor set was obtained from an adult with an advanced solid tumor such as melanoma, head and neck, liver or kidney cancer.

This clone was seen just once. The chain uses TRBV10-2 and TRBJ2-2; the match to TRBD1 covers 9 bases. Germline loops: CDR1 WSHSY, CDR2 SAAADI. The CDR3 contains 14 residues. The trim removed 8 bases at V and 4 bases at J, leaving 5 bases unmatched. CDR3 sequence (DNA): TGCGCCAGCGGGGGACAGGGCGGCACCGGGGAGCTGTTTTTT. Protein: CASGGQGGTGELFF.

The rearrangement uses TRBV30 and TRBJ1-5; 10 bases are shared with TRBD1. Germline-derived CDR1 and CDR2 are GTSNPN and SVGIG (reference sequence). The CDR3 extends over 13 amino acids. V gave up 5 bases and J gave up 3 bases; unmatched junction bases: 1. The CDR3 spells CAWGTGDNQPQHF. CDR3 bases: TGTGCCTGGGGGACAGGGGACAATCAGCCCCAGCATTTT.

This clone was seen a few times. The V and J genes are TRBV5-1 and TRBJ1-4, with 10 positions matching TRBD1. Unmatched junction bases numbered 3, after V lost 4 bases and J lost 0 bases. Germline CDR1 SGHRS, CDR2 YFSETQ. CDR3 length: 16 residues. The CDR3 loop is CASSNGQGATNEKLFF. The CDR3, as DNA: TGCGCCAGCAGCAATGGACAGGGGGCAACTAATGAAAAACTGTTTTTT.

The CDR3 reads CASSLGQNYNEQFF. CDR3 bases: TGCGCCAGCAGCTTGGGACAGAACTACAATGAGCAGTTCTTC. The genes are TRBV5-1 and TRBJ2-1; maybe TRBD1 (5 bases). CDR3 length equals 14 residues. CDR1 is SGHRS and CDR2 is YFSETQ in the germline V gene. V lost 0 bases and J lost 3, with 7 bases in between. Combining the CDR3 with reference TRBV5-1 and TRBJ2-1 gives the whole variable domain KAGVTQTPRYLIKTRGQQVTLSCSPISGHRSVSWYQQTPGQGLQFLFEYFSETQRNKGNFPGRFSGRQFSNSRSEMNVSTLELGDSALYLCASSLGQNYNEQFFGPGTRLTVL.

In its sample, this clone was seen a few times. The chain couples TRBV27 to TRBJ2-6; no clear D gene. The CDR3 has 15 amino acids. With 3 bases removed from V and 4 bases from J, the gap between germline ends came to 10 bases. Germline CDR1 and CDR2: MNHEY and SMNVEV (reference sequence). DNA for the CDR3: TGTGCCAGCAGTTTCTTAAATTCCGGGGCCAACGTCCTGACTTTC. Translation gives CASSFLNSGANVLTF.

The V and J genes are TRBV7-9 and TRBJ2-1; possibly TRBD2 for D (6 bases). CDR1 SEHNR and CDR2 FQNEAQ come from the germline V gene (reference sequence). The CDR3 length is 15 residues. V was cut by 2 bases and J by 3 bases, with 11 bases left in between. The CDR3, as DNA: TGTGCCAGCAGCTTAACGGGGGACCTCTACAATGAGCAGTTCTTC. Its protein is CASSLTGDLYNEQFF. Supplemented by reference TRBV7-9 and TRBJ2-1, the full variable domain reads DTGVSQNPRHKITKRGQNVTFRCDPISEHNRLYWYRQTLGQGPEFLTYFQNEAQLEKSRLLSDRFSAERPKGSFSTLEIQRTEQGDSAMYLCASSLTGDLYNEQFFGPGTRLTVL.

The chain uses TRBV7-2 and TRBJ2-7; D is undetermined. The CDR3 runs to 12 residues. V was cut by 5 bases and J by 3 bases, with 8 bases left in between. Germline V gene data show CDR1 as SGHTA and CDR2 as FQGNSA. The CDR3 coding sequence is TGTGCCAGCAGCGCCAATCGCTACGAGCAGTACTTC. It codes for CASSANRYEQYF.

The CDR3 nucleotides are TGTGCCAGCAGTAAGGAGGGGGGCACTGAAGCTTTCTTT. Protein: CASSKEGGTEAFF. This rearrangement joins TRBV6-6 to TRBJ1-1; maybe TRBD1 (6 bases). Germline V gives CDR1 MNHNY, CDR2 SVGAGI (reference sequence). V lost 5 bases to trimming and J lost 4 bases, with 11 bases between them. The CDR3 extends over 13 amino acids.

The chain joins TRBV30 to TRBJ1-2; D gene ambiguous. Per the germline V gene, CDR1 is GTSNPN and CDR2 is SVGIG (reference sequence). The CDR3 has 11 amino acids. Trimming took 0 bases from V and 8 from J, leaving 7 bases between them. The CDR3 coding sequence is TGTGCCTGGAGTGTATCTCCCGGCTACACCTTC. Translating it yields CAWSVSPGYTF.

The chain employs TRBV7-3 and TRBJ1-3; D is perhaps TRBD1 (5 bases). CDR3 size: 13 residues. Germline V gives CDR1 SGHTA, CDR2 FQGTGA. Between the trimmed V and J ends, which lost 2 bases and 8 bases, there was a span of 10 bases. CDR3 nucleotide sequence: TGTGCCAGCAGCTTAGGGGGTACGGACACCATATATTTT. Its translation is CASSLGGTDTIYF.

Worth noting for this clone: The same CDR3 is also encoded by other DNA sequences in this sample. CDR3 sequence (DNA): TGTGCCAGCAGCCTCACAGAGAACACTGAAGCTTTCTTT. It codes for CASSLTENTEAFF. The V call is TRBV7-9, the J call TRBJ1-1; no definite D call. V lost 5 bases and J 1 base, leaving 8 bases between the germline ends. The CDR3 is made up of 13 amino acids. Germline V gene sequence: CDR1 SEHNR, CDR2 FQNEAQ (reference sequence).

This clone was counted a few times. The chain links TRBV6-5 to TRBJ2-7; D remains ambiguous. V was shortened by 0 bases and J by 1 base, with 10 bases between the two germline ends. The CDR3 consists of 15 residues. Germline V gene data show CDR1 as MNHEY and CDR2 as SVGAGI. The CDR3 DNA reads as TGTGCCAGCAGTTACTCCCCGGGCAGGTCCTACGAGCAGTACTTC. Translating it yields CASSYSPGRSYEQYF.

The chain combines TRBV9 with TRBJ2-5, with D uncertain. The CDR3 runs to 13 residues. The germline gives CDR1 SGDLS, CDR2 YYNGEE. Trimming pared 0 bases from V and 8 bases from J, leaving 11 bases between. CDR3 residues: CASSVGLAATQYF. The DNA for the CDR3 is TGTGCCAGCAGCGTAGGTCTGGCGGCCACCCAGTACTTC.

This clone was picked up one time. The chain is built from TRBV5-1 and TRBJ2-7, with D perhaps TRBD2 (6 bases). This CDR3 contains 14 residues. Per the germline V gene, CDR1 is SGHRS and CDR2 is YFSETQ. Between the trimmed V and J ends, which lost 3 bases and 1 base, there was a span of 11 bases. The CDR3 DNA sequence: TGCGCCAGCAGCTCGGAGGGACGGTCCTACGAGCAGTACTTC. It translates to CASSSEGRSYEQYF. The full variable domain, with the rest looked up from reference TRBV5-1 and TRBJ2-7, is KAGVTQTPRYLIKTRGQQVTLSCSPISGHRSVSWYQQTPGQGLQFLFEYFSETQRNKGNFPGRFSGRQFSNSRSEMNVSTLELGDSALYLCASSSEGRSYEQYFGPGTRLTVT.

The chain uses TRBV10-2 and TRBJ1-4; TRBD1 agrees at 7 bases. Germline V gene lookup returns CDR1 WSHSY and CDR2 SAAADI. J gave up 6 bases and V 2 bases, and 6 bases lay outside the gene matches. The CDR3 spans 15 residues. The CDR3 sequence: CASSEAAGGDEKLFF. The CDR3 nucleotides read TGCGCCAGCAGTGAGGCGGCAGGGGGGGATGAAAAACTGTTTTTT.

This clone has a handful of counts. This chain joins TRBV13 and TRBJ1-1; 7 nucleotides line up with TRBD1. The CDR3 runs to 17 residues. Unmatched junction bases numbered 16, after V lost 5 bases and J lost 4 bases. The germline gives CDR1 PRHDT, CDR2 FYEKMQ (reference sequence). The CDR3 region has the DNA TGTGCCAGCAGCCCGCGAAAGGGAAGGGACAGTCCCACTGAAGCTTTCTTT. Protein sequence: CASSPRKGRDSPTEAFF. The full variable domain, completed using reference TRBV13 and TRBJ1-1, is AAGVIQSPRHLIKEKRETATLKCYPIPRHDTVYWYQQGPGQDPQFLISFYEKMQSDKGSIPDRFSAQQFSDYHSELNMSSLELGDSALYFCASSPRKGRDSPTEAFFGQGTRLTVV.